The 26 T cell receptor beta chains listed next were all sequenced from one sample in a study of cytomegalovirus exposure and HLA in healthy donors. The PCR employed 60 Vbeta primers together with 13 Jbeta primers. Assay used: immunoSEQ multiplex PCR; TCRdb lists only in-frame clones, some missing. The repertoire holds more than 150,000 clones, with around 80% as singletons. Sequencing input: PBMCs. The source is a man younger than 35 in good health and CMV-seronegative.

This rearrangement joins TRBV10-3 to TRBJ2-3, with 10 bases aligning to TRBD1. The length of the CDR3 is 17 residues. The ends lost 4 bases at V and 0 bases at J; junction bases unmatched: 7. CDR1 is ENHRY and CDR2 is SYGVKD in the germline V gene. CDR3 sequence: CAISVSGTGVSTDTQYF. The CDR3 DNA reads TGTGCCATCAGTGTATCCGGGACAGGGGTGAGCACAGATACGCAGTATTTT.

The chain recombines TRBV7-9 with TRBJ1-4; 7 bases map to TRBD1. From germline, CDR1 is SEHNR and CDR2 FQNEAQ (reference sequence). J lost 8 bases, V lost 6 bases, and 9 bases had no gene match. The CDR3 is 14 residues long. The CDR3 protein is CASRATGRGEKLFF. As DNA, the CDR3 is TGTGCCAGCAGGGCGACAGGGAGAGGCGAAAAACTGTTTTTT.

Here the CDR3 DNA reads TGTGCCAGCAGGCTTACAGGGGGCAGCAGTAATGAGCAGTTCTTC. Its translation is CASRLTGGSSNEQFF. The chain joins TRBV6-5 to TRBJ2-1; 9 bases line up with TRBD1. Germline V gene sequence: CDR1 MNHEY, CDR2 SVGAGI. CDR3 length: 15 amino acids. V shed 6 bases, J shed 7 bases, and the junction held 10 bases outside the gene matches.

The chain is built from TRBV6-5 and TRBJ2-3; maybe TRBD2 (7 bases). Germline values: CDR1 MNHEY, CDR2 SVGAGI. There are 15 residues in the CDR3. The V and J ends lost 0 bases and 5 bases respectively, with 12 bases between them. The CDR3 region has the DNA TGTGCCAGCAGTTACTCTCCTAGGGGGGGAGATACGCAGTATTTT. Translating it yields CASSYSPRGGDTQYF.

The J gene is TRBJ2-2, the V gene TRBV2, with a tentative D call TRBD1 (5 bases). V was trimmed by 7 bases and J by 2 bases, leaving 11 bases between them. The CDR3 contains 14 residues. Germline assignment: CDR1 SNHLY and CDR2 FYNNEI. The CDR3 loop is CASKQDINTGELFF. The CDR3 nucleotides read TGTGCCAGCAAACAGGACATCAACACCGGGGAGCTGTTTTTT.

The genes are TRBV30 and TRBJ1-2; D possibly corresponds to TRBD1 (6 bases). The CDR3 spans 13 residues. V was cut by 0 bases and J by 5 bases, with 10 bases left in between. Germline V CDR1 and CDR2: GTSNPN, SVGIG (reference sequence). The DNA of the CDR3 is TGTGCCTGGAGTGTAGGACAGCGGTATGGCTACACCTTC. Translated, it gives CAWSVGQRYGYTF.

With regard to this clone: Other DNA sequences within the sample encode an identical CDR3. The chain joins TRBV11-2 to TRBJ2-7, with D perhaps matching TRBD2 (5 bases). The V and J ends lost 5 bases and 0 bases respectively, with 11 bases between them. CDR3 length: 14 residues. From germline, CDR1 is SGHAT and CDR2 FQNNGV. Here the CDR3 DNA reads TGTGCCAGCAGCCCCCCTGGACTCTCCTACGAGCAGTACTTC. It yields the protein CASSPPGLSYEQYF. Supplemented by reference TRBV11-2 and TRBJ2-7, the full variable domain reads EAGVAQSPRYKIIEKRQSVAFWCNPISGHATLYWYQQILGQGPKLLIQFQNNGVVDDSQLPKDRFSAERLKGVDSTLKIQPAKLEDSAVYLCASSPPGLSYEQYFGPGTRLTVT.

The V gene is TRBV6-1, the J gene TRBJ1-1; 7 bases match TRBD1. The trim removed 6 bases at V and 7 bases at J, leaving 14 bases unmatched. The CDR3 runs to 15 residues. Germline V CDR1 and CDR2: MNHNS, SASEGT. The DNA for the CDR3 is TGTGCCAGCAGCCAAGTAGGGACAGCACCATGTGAAGCTTTCTTT. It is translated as CASSQVGTAPCEAFF.

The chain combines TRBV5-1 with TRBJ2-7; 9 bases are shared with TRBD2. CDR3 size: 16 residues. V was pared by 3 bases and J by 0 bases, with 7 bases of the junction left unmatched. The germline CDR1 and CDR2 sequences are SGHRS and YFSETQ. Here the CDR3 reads CASSSGVAGVSYEQYF. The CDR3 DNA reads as TGCGCCAGCAGCTCTGGGGTAGCGGGAGTCTCCTACGAGCAGTACTTC.

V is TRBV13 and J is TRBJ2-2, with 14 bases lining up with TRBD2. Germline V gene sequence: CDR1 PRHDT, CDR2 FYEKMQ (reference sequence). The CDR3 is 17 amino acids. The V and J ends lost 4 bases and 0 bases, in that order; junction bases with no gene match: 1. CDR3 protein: CASSWGLAGANTGELFF. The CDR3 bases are TGTGCCAGCAGCTGGGGACTAGCGGGGGCGAACACCGGGGAGCTGTTTTTT.

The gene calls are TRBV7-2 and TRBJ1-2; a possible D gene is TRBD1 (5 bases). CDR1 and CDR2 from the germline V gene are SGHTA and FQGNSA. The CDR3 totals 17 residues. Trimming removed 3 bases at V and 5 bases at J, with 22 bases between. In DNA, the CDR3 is TGTGCCAGCAGCTTTTTCCCAGAACGTCGCGGGGGTTATGGCTACACCTTC. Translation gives CASSFFPERRGGYGYTF.

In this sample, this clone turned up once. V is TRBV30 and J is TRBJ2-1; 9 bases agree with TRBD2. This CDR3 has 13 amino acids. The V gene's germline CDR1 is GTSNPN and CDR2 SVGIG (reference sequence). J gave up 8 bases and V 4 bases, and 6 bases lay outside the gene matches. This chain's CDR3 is CAWNAGGPHEQFF. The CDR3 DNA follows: TGTGCCTGGAATGCGGGGGGGCCCCATGAGCAGTTCTTC. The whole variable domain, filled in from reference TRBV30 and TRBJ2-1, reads SQTIHQWPATLVQPVGSPLSLECTVEGTSNPNLYWYRQAAGRGLQLLFYSVGIGQISSEVPQNLSASRPQDRQFILSSKKLLLSDSGFYLCAWNAGGPHEQFFGPGTRLTVL.

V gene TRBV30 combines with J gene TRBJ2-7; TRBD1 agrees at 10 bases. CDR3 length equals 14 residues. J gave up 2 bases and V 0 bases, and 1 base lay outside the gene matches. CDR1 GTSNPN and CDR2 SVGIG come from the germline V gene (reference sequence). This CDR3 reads CAWSVGTGAYEQYF. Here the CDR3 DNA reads TGTGCCTGGAGTGTTGGGACAGGGGCCTACGAGCAGTACTTC.

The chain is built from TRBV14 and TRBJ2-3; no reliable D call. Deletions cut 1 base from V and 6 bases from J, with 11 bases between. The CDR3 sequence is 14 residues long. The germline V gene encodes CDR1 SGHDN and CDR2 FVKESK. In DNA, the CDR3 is TGTGCCAGCAGCCAAGCGAGTCCCTGGGATACGCAGTATTTT. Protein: CASSQASPWDTQYF. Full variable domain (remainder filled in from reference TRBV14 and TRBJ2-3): EAGVTQFPSHSVIEKGQTVTLRCDPISGHDNLYWYRRVMGKEIKFLLHFVKESKQDESGMPNNRFLAERTGGTYSTLKVQPAELEDSGVYFCASSQASPWDTQYFGPGTRLTVL.

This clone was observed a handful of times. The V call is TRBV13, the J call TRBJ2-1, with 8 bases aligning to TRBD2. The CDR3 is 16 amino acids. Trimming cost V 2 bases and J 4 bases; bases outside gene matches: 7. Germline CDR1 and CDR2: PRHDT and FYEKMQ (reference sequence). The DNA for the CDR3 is TGTGCCAGCAGCTTATACCCGGGAGGGGGGTACAATGAGCAGTTCTTC. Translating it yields CASSLYPGGGYNEQFF.

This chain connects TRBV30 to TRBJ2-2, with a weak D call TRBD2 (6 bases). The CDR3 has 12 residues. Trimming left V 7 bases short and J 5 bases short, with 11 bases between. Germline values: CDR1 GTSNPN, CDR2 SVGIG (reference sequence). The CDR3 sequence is CASTRGTGELFF. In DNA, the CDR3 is TGTGCCTCCACGCGGGGAACCGGGGAGCTGTTTTTT. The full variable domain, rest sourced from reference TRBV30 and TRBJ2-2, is SQTIHQWPATLVQPVGSPLSLECTVEGTSNPNLYWYRQAAGRGLQLLFYSVGIGQISSEVPQNLSASRPQDRQFILSSKKLLLSDSGFYLCASTRGTGELFFGEGSRLTVL.

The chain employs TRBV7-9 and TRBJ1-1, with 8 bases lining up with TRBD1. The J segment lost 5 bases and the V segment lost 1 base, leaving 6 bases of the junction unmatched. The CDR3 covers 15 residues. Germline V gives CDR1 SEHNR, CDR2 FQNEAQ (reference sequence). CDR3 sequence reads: CASSLGTGRWTEAFF. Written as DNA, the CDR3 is TGTGCCAGCAGCTTAGGGACAGGGCGATGGACTGAAGCTTTCTTT.

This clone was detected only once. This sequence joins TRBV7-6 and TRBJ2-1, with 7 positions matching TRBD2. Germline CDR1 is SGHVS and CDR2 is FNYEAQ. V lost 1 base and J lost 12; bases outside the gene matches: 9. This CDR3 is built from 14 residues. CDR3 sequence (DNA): TGTGCCAGCAGCTTAGTCGGAGGCGGGAGTGGGCAGTTCTTC. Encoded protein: CASSLVGGGSGQFF. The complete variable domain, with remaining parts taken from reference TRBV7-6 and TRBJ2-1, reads GAGVSQSPRYKVTKRGQDVALRCDPISGHVSLYWYRQALGQGPEFLTYFNYEAQQDKSGLPNDRFSAERPEGSISTLTIQRTEQRDSAMYRCASSLVGGGSGQFFGPGTRLTVL.

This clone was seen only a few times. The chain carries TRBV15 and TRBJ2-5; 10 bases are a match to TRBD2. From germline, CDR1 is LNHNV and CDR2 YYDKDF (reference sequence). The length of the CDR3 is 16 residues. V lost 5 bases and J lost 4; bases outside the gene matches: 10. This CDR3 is CATSPPLAGERETQYF. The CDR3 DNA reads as TGTGCCACCAGCCCCCCCCTAGCGGGAGAGCGAGAGACCCAGTACTTC.

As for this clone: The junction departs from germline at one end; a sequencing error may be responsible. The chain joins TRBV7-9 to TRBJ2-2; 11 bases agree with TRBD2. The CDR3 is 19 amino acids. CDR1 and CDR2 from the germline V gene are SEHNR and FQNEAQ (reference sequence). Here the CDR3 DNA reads TGTTCCAGCAGCCCGGAGAATGGTAGCGGGAGGGAAAGGACCGGGGAGCTGTTTTTT. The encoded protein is CSSSPENGSGRERTGELFF.

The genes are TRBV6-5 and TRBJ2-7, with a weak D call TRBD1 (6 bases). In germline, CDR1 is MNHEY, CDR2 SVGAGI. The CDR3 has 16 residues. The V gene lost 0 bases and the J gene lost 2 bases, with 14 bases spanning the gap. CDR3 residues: CASSYSNRDITYEQYF. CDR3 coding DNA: TGTGCCAGCAGTTACTCAAACCGGGACATCACCTACGAGCAGTACTTC.

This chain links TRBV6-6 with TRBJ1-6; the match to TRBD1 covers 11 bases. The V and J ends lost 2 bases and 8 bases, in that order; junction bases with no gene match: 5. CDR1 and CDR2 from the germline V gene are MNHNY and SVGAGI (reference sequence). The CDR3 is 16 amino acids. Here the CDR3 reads CASSYRGQGDDSPLHF. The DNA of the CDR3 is TGTGCCAGCAGTTACCGGGGACAGGGGGATGATTCACCCCTCCACTTT.

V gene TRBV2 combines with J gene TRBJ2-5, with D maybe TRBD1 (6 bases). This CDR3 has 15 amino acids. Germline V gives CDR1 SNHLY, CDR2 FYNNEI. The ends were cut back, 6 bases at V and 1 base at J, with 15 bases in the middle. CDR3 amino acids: CASRHRDNRQETQYF. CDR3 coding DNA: TGTGCCAGCAGACACCGGGACAACCGCCAAGAGACCCAGTACTTC.

CDR3 DNA sequence: TGTGCCAGCAGCTTAGCGCGGTTTAGGACTAGCGGGGTGGAGACCCAGTACTTC. Translation: CASSLARFRTSGVETQYF. This chain joins TRBV7-2 and TRBJ2-5; 12 positions agree with TRBD2. CDR3 length equals 18 residues. The J segment lost 5 bases and the V segment lost 0 bases, leaving 10 bases of the junction unmatched. The V gene's germline CDR1 is SGHTA and CDR2 FQGNSA.

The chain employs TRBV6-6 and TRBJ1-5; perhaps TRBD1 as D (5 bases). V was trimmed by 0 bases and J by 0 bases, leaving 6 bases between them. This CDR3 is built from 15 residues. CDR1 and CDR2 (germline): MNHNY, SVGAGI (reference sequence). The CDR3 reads CASSYSTVSNQPQHF. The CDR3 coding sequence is TGTGCCAGCAGTTACTCGACAGTTAGCAATCAGCCCCAGCATTTT.

Here the CDR3 reads CASSSGLAGNDNEQFF. The CDR3 coding sequence is TGTGCCAGCAGCTCGGGACTAGCGGGAAATGACAATGAGCAGTTCTTC. The chain couples TRBV11-2 to TRBJ2-1; 13 nucleotides match TRBD2. The CDR3 contains 16 residues. The J segment lost 5 bases and the V segment lost 4 bases, leaving 5 bases of the junction unmatched. CDR1 is SGHAT, CDR2 FQNNGV, per germline.